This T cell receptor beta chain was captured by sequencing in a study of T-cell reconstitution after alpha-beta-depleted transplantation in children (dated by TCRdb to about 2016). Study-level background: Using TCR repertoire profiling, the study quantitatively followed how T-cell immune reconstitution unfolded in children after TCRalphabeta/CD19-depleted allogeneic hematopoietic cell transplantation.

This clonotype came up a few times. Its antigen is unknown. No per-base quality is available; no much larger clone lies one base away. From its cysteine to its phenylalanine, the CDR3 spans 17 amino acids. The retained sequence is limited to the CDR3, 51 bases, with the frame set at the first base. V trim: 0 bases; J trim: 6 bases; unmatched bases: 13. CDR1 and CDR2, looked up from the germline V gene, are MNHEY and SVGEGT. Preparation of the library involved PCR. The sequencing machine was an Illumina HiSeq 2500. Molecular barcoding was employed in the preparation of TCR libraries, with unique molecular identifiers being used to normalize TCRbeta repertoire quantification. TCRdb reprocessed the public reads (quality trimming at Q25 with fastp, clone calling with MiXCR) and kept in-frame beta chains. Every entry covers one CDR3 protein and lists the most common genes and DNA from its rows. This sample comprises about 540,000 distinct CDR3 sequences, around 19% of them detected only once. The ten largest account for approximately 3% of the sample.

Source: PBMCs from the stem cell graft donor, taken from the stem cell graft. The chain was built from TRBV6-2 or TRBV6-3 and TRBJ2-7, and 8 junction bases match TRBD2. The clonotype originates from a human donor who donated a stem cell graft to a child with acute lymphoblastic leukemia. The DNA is TGTGCCAGCAGTTACTCGTCGGGAGGGCCCTTGTTTTCCGAGCAGTACTTC. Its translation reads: CASSYSSGGPLFSEQYF.